This passage covers 21 T cell receptor beta chains from one sample sequenced in a study of blood T cell repertoires in COVID-19. The repertoire was sequenced with immunoSEQ multiplex PCR; TCRdb's copy has only in-frame clones and lacks some. This table holds fewer than 300,000 clones, about four fifths found once. The sequenced material came from peripheral blood. The origin of the receptors is a woman aged 18-29 years with acute or convalescent COVID-19.

The V and J genes are TRBV9 and TRBJ2-5; TRBD1 matches at 8 bases. CDR3 length: 15 amino acids. CDR1 and CDR2 (germline): SGDLS, YYNGEE. With 0 bases clipped from V and 4 bases from J, the junction kept 5 bases outside the gene matches. The CDR3 spells CASSVADRVGETQYF. CDR3 DNA sequence: TGTGCCAGCAGCGTAGCGGACAGGGTGGGAGAGACCCAGTACTTC.

The gene calls are TRBV28 and TRBJ2-1; 7 positions agree with TRBD2. V gave up 3 bases and J gave up 6 bases; unmatched junction bases: 20. CDR3 length: 19 amino acids. Germline V CDR1 and CDR2: MDHEN, SYDVKM. CDR3 sequence (DNA): TGTGCCAGCAGTTTCCACCCCCGGACTAGTGGATATGTCACCAATGAGCAGTTCTTC. Its protein is CASSFHPRTSGYVTNEQFF.

J is TRBJ2-7 and V is TRBV19, with 12 bases lining up with TRBD1. The V and J ends lost 5 bases and 11 bases, in that order; junction bases with no gene match: 7. The CDR3 loop spans 13 amino acids. Germline loops: CDR1 LNHDA, CDR2 SQIVND (reference sequence). CDR3 bases: TGTGCCAGTAGTCCAGCCGGGACAGGGGGCGAGTACTTC. Residues: CASSPAGTGGEYF.

V is TRBV6-5 and J is TRBJ1-5, with 8 bases identical to TRBD1. Trimming at V came to 6 bases and at J to 5 bases, leaving 9 bases not matched to a gene. The CDR3 runs 15 residues. Germline loops: CDR1 MNHEY, CDR2 SVGAGI. The CDR3 DNA follows: TGTGCCAGCAGCTCCGGACAGGGAACCGATCAGCCCCAGCATTTT. It codes for CASSSGQGTDQPQHF.

The chain uses TRBV27 and TRBJ2-3, with 9 bases that match TRBD2. The CDR3 extends over 14 amino acids. Germline values: CDR1 MNHEY, CDR2 SMNVEV (reference sequence). Unmatched junction bases numbered 2, after V lost 5 bases and J lost 2 bases. The DNA of the CDR3 is TGTGCCAGCAGTCAGCGGGAGGCCACAGATACGCAGTATTTT. Encoded protein: CASSQREATDTQYF.

The rearrangement joins TRBV18 to TRBJ2-7, with D tentatively TRBD2 (6 bases). V lost 3 bases, J lost 5 bases, and 14 bases lay in between. Germline V gives CDR1 KGHSH, CDR2 LQKENI. The CDR3 consists of 14 residues. The DNA of the CDR3 is TGTGCCAGCTCACCGCGGGACTCTGGCAACGAGCAGTACTTC. Translation gives CASSPRDSGNEQYF.

This clone was recorded only once. The chain has TRBV5-1 and TRBJ2-7; D remains ambiguous. Germline CDR1 and CDR2: SGHRS and YFSETQ. The CDR3 loop spans 14 amino acids. Trimming pared 0 bases from V and 5 bases from J, leaving 12 bases between. DNA for the CDR3: TGCGCCAGCAGCTTGGACAGTCCCGCCCACGAGCAGTACTTC. Residues: CASSLDSPAHEQYF.

In its sample, this clone was seen once. The V gene is TRBV3-1 (or the pseudogene TRBV3-2), the J gene TRBJ2-1; 8 bases align to TRBD2. The CDR3 runs to 15 residues. J gave up 5 bases and V 5 bases, and 8 bases lay outside the gene matches. Germline V gene sequence: CDR1 LGHDT, CDR2 YNNKEL (reference sequence). In DNA, the CDR3 is TGTGCCAGCAGCGTACGACTAGCGTCCCACAATGAGCAGTTCTTC. The encoded protein is CASSVRLASHNEQFF.

The J gene is TRBJ2-3, the V gene TRBV27; 7 bases agree with TRBD1. Germline V lookup: CDR1 MNHEY, CDR2 SMNVEV (reference sequence). The CDR3 extends over 14 amino acids. Trimming cost V 8 bases and J 11 bases; bases outside gene matches: 16. The CDR3 DNA reads TGTGCCAGCGGGTGGACAGGTTCCCTTTGGGGGCAGTATTTT. It is translated as CASGWTGSLWGQYF.

This sequence joins TRBV7-6 and TRBJ2-2; 9 bases line up with TRBD2. Germline lookup yields CDR1 SGHVS and CDR2 FNYEAQ. The CDR3 loop spans 20 amino acids. Unmatched junction bases numbered 15, after V lost 4 bases and J lost 0 bases. CDR3 sequence reads: CASSSSLGGTSPTNTGELFF. In DNA, the CDR3 is TGTGCCAGCAGCTCCAGCTTGGGGGGGACTAGCCCAACGAACACCGGGGAGCTGTTTTTT.

This clone was seen repeatedly, ten times or more. The chain is built from TRBV11-2 and TRBJ2-7; a possible D gene is TRBD2 (6 bases). Germline assignment: CDR1 SGHAT and CDR2 FQNNGV. The CDR3 is 13 residues long. The ends were cut back, 4 bases at V and 2 bases at J, with 9 bases in the middle. The DNA of the CDR3 is TGTGCCAGCAGCTGGGGGACTGCCTACGAGCAGTACTTC. Translating it yields CASSWGTAYEQYF.

The CDR3 DNA is TGTGCCAGCAGTCTGCGAACGGGCCCGGGAGGCTACACCTTC. It is translated as CASSLRTGPGGYTF. This sequence joins TRBV28 and TRBJ1-2; no reliable D call. V gave up 5 bases and J gave up 8 bases, with 18 bases separating them. The CDR3 length is 14 residues. CDR1 and CDR2 (germline): MDHEN, SYDVKM.

The chain combines TRBV7-2 with TRBJ2-5, with 7 bases fitting TRBD1. The germline V gene has CDR1 SGHTA and CDR2 FQGNSA. Trimming took 7 bases from V and 4 from J; bases not matched to a gene: 6. The CDR3 contains 13 residues. The CDR3 DNA sequence: TGTGCCAGCATCCCAGGGGGTGGAGAGACCCAGTACTTC. Translation: CASIPGGGETQYF.

As regards this clone: Other nucleotide sequences from this sample produce the same CDR3. The V and J genes are TRBV19 and TRBJ1-1; D gene unclear. V was shortened by 5 bases and J by 4 bases, with 17 bases between the two germline ends. CDR1 and CDR2 from the germline V gene are LNHDA and SQIVND (reference sequence). The CDR3 sequence is 15 residues long. The DNA for the CDR3 is TGTGCCAGTAGTGTACATCAATCGGAGGGCACTGAAGCTTTCTTT. Amino acids: CASSVHQSEGTEAFF.

The rearrangement uses TRBV19 and TRBJ2-1, with D perhaps TRBD2 (6 bases). From germline, CDR1 is LNHDA and CDR2 SQIVND (reference sequence). The CDR3 contains 17 residues. The V gene lost 4 bases and the J gene lost 4 bases, with 20 bases spanning the gap. The CDR3 protein is CASSTLGASAGYNEQFF. The CDR3 coding sequence is TGTGCCAGTAGTACCCTCGGTGCTAGCGCGGGGTACAATGAGCAGTTCTTC. Full variable domain (missing parts from reference TRBV19 and TRBJ2-1): DGGITQSPKYLFRKEGQNVTLSCEQNLNHDAMYWYRQDPGQGLRLIYYSQIVNDFQKGDIAEGYSVSREKKESFPLTVTSAQKNPTAFYLCASSTLGASAGYNEQFFGPGTRLTVL.

This chain joins TRBV7-2 and TRBJ1-1, with D possibly matching TRBD1 (5 bases). Germline lookup yields CDR1 SGHTA and CDR2 FQGNSA. V shed 4 bases and J shed 0 bases, with 15 bases lying between them. This CDR3 spans 16 amino acids. Here the CDR3 DNA reads TGTGCCAGCAGCTCCCTCCGCCAGGGTCTGAACACTGAAGCTTTCTTT. It is translated as CASSSLRQGLNTEAFF.

V usage is TRBV18 and J usage is TRBJ1-1, with 10 positions matching TRBD1. This CDR3 comprises 16 residues. With V trimmed by 4 bases and J by 0 bases, 5 bases remained unmatched. The germline V gene has CDR1 KGHSH and CDR2 LQKENI. CDR3 sequence (DNA): TGTGCCAGCTCACGAGGGACAGGGGAGATGAACACTGAAGCTTTCTTT. Translation: CASSRGTGEMNTEAFF.

J is TRBJ1-2 and V is TRBV7-2, with TRBD1 matching over 7 bases. Germline V gives CDR1 SGHTA, CDR2 FQGNSA. The CDR3 has 13 amino acids. With V trimmed by 5 bases and J by 1 base, 1 base remained unmatched. CDR3 region: CASSTGVNYGYTF. DNA for the CDR3: TGTGCCAGCAGCACAGGGGTTAACTATGGCTACACCTTC.

The V gene is TRBV28, the J gene TRBJ2-1; D gene ambiguous. The CDR3 runs to 16 residues. Germline CDR1 MDHEN, CDR2 SYDVKM. V was cut by 2 bases and J by 3 bases, with 14 bases left in between. DNA for the CDR3: TGTGCCAGCAGTTTACCCCTAGTAAGCAGCTACAATGAGCAGTTCTTC. Translation: CASSLPLVSSYNEQFF.

The chain recombines TRBV5-1 with TRBJ2-7; D may be TRBD1 (6 bases). Germline CDR1 SGHRS, CDR2 YFSETQ. V dropped 4 bases and J dropped 5 bases, with 19 bases sitting between them. The CDR3 consists of 15 residues. The CDR3 loop reads CASSASWGPVNEQYF. DNA of the CDR3: TGCGCCAGCAGCGCGTCATGGGGGCCGGTTAACGAGCAGTACTTC.

CDR3 DNA: TGTGCCAGCAGCCAAGAACGGTGGCAAGAGACCCAGTACTTC. It codes for CASSQERWQETQYF. The chain recombines TRBV3-1 (or the pseudogene TRBV3-2) with TRBJ2-5; D uncertain. Trimming shortened V by 0 bases and J by 2 bases, and 7 bases separated the two germline ends. The CDR3 is 14 amino acids. CDR1 and CDR2 (germline): LGHDT, YNNKEL (reference sequence).